These 22 T cell receptor beta chains were all obtained from the same sample, sequenced in a study of shared clonotypes between healthy human individuals. Method: immunoSEQ multiplex PCR; TCRdb's copy keeps in-frame clones and lacks some. The sample has about 500,000 clones; more than 70% are singletons. Material for sequencing was PBMCs. The receptors come from a woman between 40 and 50 years old in good health. Some clones in this sample may be carry-over from other donors' samples.

The chain has TRBV5-1 and TRBJ2-7, with TRBD2 identical over 8 bases. Germline loops: CDR1 SGHRS, CDR2 YFSETQ. This CDR3 is built from 16 residues. V was pared by 0 bases and J by 4 bases, with 9 bases of the junction left unmatched. CDR3 sequence reads: CASSLGLGTSGYEQYF. CDR3 coding DNA: TGCGCCAGCAGCTTGGGGTTGGGGACTAGTGGTTACGAGCAGTACTTC.

About this clone itself: A much larger clone lies one base from this, so it may be a read error. Other DNA sequences in the same sample also yield this CDR3. The DNA of the CDR3 is TGTGCCAGCAGCTTACCAGGGGGCAATCAGCCCCAGCACTTT. It yields the protein CASSLPGGNQPQHF. The chain combines TRBV7-8 with TRBJ1-5; TRBD1 matches at 8 bases. Germline loops: CDR1 SGHVS, CDR2 FQNEAQ. CDR3 length equals 14 residues.

V usage is TRBV2 and J usage is TRBJ2-7, with D possibly TRBD1 on 5 matching bases. The germline gives CDR1 SNHLY, CDR2 FYNNEI. The V end was cut by 3 bases, the J end by 6 bases, with 18 bases between. The CDR3 sequence is 15 residues long. The CDR3 sequence is CASSEARQAGAEQYF. CDR3 bases: TGTGCCAGCAGTGAGGCCCGACAAGCTGGGGCCGAGCAGTACTTC.

As to this clone: A far more abundant clone sits one base away, making this likely a read error. The V and J genes are TRBV4-3 and TRBJ1-1, with D unclear. In germline, CDR1 is LGHNA, CDR2 YSLEER. The CDR3 extends over 12 amino acids. Written as DNA, the CDR3 is TGCGTCAGCAGCCATAGAAACACTGAAGCTTTCTTT. This gives the protein CVSSHRNTEAFF.

The rearrangement joins TRBV6-6 to TRBJ2-7; the match to TRBD2 covers 7 bases. The trim removed 6 bases at V and 3 bases at J, leaving 5 bases unmatched. Germline CDR1 reads MNHNY; CDR2 reads SVGAGI (reference sequence). The CDR3 contains 13 residues. The CDR3 DNA reads TGTGCCAGCAGCCCCGGGAGGCACTACGAGCAGTACTTC. Its translation: CASSPGRHYEQYF.

The chain joins TRBV6-6 to TRBJ1-1; possibly TRBD1 for D (5 bases). V gave up 2 bases and J gave up 0 bases, with 10 bases separating them. The CDR3 totals 15 residues. Germline V lookup: CDR1 MNHNY, CDR2 SVGAGI (reference sequence). DNA for the CDR3: TGTGCCAGCAGTTACCGGGGACTCCTGAACACTGAAGCTTTCTTT. As protein: CASSYRGLLNTEAFF.

This sequence joins TRBV19 and TRBJ1-2, with a weak D call TRBD1 (5 bases). This CDR3 comprises 17 residues. From germline, CDR1 is LNHDA and CDR2 SQIVND (reference sequence). Trimming removed 3 bases at V and 4 bases at J, with 21 bases between. For the CDR3, the DNA is TGTGCCAGTAGTATCCTCACCGGGAGGGGCGAAACCTATGGCTACACCTTC. Translating it yields CASSILTGRGETYGYTF.

The J gene is TRBJ1-2, the V gene TRBV18, with 7 bases fitting TRBD1. The CDR3 length is 13 residues. Germline V gives CDR1 KGHSH, CDR2 LQKENI. Germline trimming cut 3 bases from V and 7 bases from J; bases unmatched to any gene: 5. CDR3: CASSPATGFGYTF. DNA of the CDR3: TGTGCCAGCTCACCCGCGACAGGGTTTGGCTACACCTTC.

Note on this clone: Other DNA sequences in this sample translate to the same CDR3. V is TRBV28 and J is TRBJ2-1; D not resolved. The germline CDR1 and CDR2 sequences are MDHEN and SYDVKM. V lost 3 bases, J lost 1 base, and 4 bases lay in between. This CDR3 has 13 amino acids. In nucleotides, the CDR3 is TGTGCCAGCAGTTTGGTTTCCTACAATGAGCAGTTCTTC. Translating gives CASSLVSYNEQFF.

The J gene is TRBJ2-2, the V gene TRBV5-4; D remains unclear. The V end was cut by 3 bases, the J end by 0 bases, with 0 bases between. Looked up from germline, CDR1 is SGHNT and CDR2 is YYREEE (reference sequence). The CDR3 contains 12 residues. The CDR3 spells CASSSNTGELFF. DNA for the CDR3: TGTGCCAGCAGCTCGAACACCGGGGAGCTGTTTTTT.

This clone was counted a few times. V and J are TRBV19 and TRBJ1-5; no clear D. The V end lost 1 base, the J end lost 2 bases, and 9 bases lay between the germline ends. Germline CDR1 and CDR2: LNHDA and SQIVND (reference sequence). The CDR3 runs to 15 residues. CDR3 in amino acids: CASSIVKSGNQPQHF. The CDR3 DNA reads TGTGCCAGTAGTATAGTAAAGAGTGGCAATCAGCCCCAGCATTTT. Full variable domain (remainder filled in from reference TRBV19 and TRBJ1-5): DGGITQSPKYLFRKEGQNVTLSCEQNLNHDAMYWYRQDPGQGLRLIYYSQIVNDFQKGDIAEGYSVSREKKESFPLTVTSAQKNPTAFYLCASSIVKSGNQPQHFGDGTRLSIL.

V usage is TRBV5-4 and J usage is TRBJ1-2; 7 bases are shared with TRBD1. This CDR3 has 13 residues. The V gene's germline CDR1 is SGHNT and CDR2 YYREEE (reference sequence). The junction had 5 bases not matched to a gene; V was cut back by 1 base and J by 8 bases. CDR3 in DNA: TGTGCCAGCAGCTTGCCAGGGGGGTACGGCTACACCTTC. Its translation is CASSLPGGYGYTF.

Worth noting for this clone: A read error is likely here: a far larger clone is one base away. V and J are TRBV30 and TRBJ1-5; 7 bases are shared with TRBD1. J was trimmed by 6 bases and V by 1 base; bases with no gene match: 15. The CDR3 spans 17 residues. CDR1 is GTSNPN and CDR2 is SVGIG in the germline V gene (reference sequence). The CDR3 here is CAWSDGRGGDGTQPQHF. CDR3 DNA sequence: TGTGCCTGGAGTGACGGCAGGGGGGGCGACGGCACTCAGCCCCAGCATTTT.

With regard to this clone: This may be a read error: a much more frequent sequence differs by one nucleotide. At the DNA level, this CDR3 is encoded by other sequences in the same sample as well. V gene TRBV7-9 combines with J gene TRBJ2-1; D might be TRBD1 or TRBD2, each matching 6 bases. CDR1 and CDR2 from the germline V gene are SEHNR and FQNEAQ (reference sequence). The CDR3 has 15 amino acids. CDR3 DNA: TGTGCCAGCAGCTTGGGCGGGACACAACTTAATGAGCAATTCTTC. Encoded protein: CASSLGGTQLNEQFF.

CDR3 protein: CASSGQGETQYF. In DNA, the CDR3 is TGCGCCAGCAGCGGGCAGGGGGAGACCCAGTACTTC. J is TRBJ2-5 and V is TRBV5-1; possible D gene TRBD1, 6 bases. The CDR3 consists of 12 residues. Per germline, CDR1 SGHRS and CDR2 YFSETQ. Between the trimmed V and J ends, which lost 4 bases and 5 bases, there was a span of 9 bases.

The chain uses TRBV5-1 and TRBJ1-1; D uncertain. Germline V gene sequence: CDR1 SGHRS, CDR2 YFSETQ. Between the trimmed V and J ends, which lost 1 base and 5 bases, there was a span of 12 bases. CDR3 length equals 14 residues. The CDR3: CASSLSISRTEAFF. As DNA, the CDR3 is TGCGCCAGCAGCTTGTCAATCTCGAGGACTGAAGCTTTCTTT.

The CDR3 loop is CASSLGARVESEAFF. CDR3 bases: TGTGCCAGCAGTTTAGGGGCCAGGGTGGAGTCTGAAGCTTTCTTT. The chain carries TRBV28 and TRBJ1-1, with D maybe TRBD1 (5 bases). The germline V and J ends were trimmed by 2 bases and 6 bases, with 16 bases remaining between them. CDR1 is MDHEN and CDR2 is SYDVKM in the germline V gene. There are 15 residues in the CDR3.

The gene calls are TRBV5-1 and TRBJ2-1, with 12 bases matching TRBD2. V lost 0 bases to trimming and J lost 9 bases; unmatched junction nucleotides: 10. The CDR3 totals 17 residues. CDR1 and CDR2 from the germline V gene are SGHRS and YFSETQ. CDR3 amino acids: CASSLALAGGLGTEQFF. CDR3 sequence (DNA): TGCGCCAGCAGCTTGGCTCTAGCGGGAGGGCTGGGGACTGAGCAGTTCTTC.

By sample fraction, this clone is medium-sized (0.01 to 0.1%). This same CDR3 is encoded by further DNA sequences in the sample. This chain links TRBV2 with TRBJ1-5; D is unresolved. Trimming took off 5 bases at V and 5 bases at J, with 10 bases between the two ends. The CDR3 runs 13 residues. From germline, CDR1 is SNHLY and CDR2 FYNNEI. Here the CDR3 DNA reads TGTGCCAGCAGTTTTGCAGGAGATCAGCCCCAGCATTTT. Protein sequence: CASSFAGDQPQHF.

The V and J genes are TRBV7-9 and TRBJ2-1; D is unresolved. The V gene lost 2 bases and the J gene lost 5 bases, with 16 bases spanning the gap. Germline CDR1 reads SEHNR; CDR2 reads FQNEAQ (reference sequence). The CDR3 extends over 16 amino acids. CDR3 coding DNA: TGTGCCAGCAGCTTACTTCCCAGGTTGAGTAACAATGAGCAGTTCTTC. This codes for CASSLLPRLSNNEQFF.

As to this clone: This probably arose from a read error, given a far larger clone one base away. The rearrangement uses TRBV28 and TRBJ2-3; D remains ambiguous. CDR1 and CDR2 (germline): MDHEN, SYDVKM. V lost 4 bases to trimming and J lost 1 base, with 18 bases between them. CDR3 length: 17 residues. The CDR3: CASSSDGRGWGTDTQYF. The CDR3 DNA is TGTGCCAGCAGTTCGGATGGACGAGGATGGGGCACAGATACGCAGTATTTT.

This clone has a handful of counts. This sequence is one base from a far larger clone and is likely a read error. Other DNA sequences in the same sample also yield this CDR3. The rearrangement uses TRBV30 and TRBJ2-1; D is ambiguous. Looked up from germline, CDR1 is GTSNPN and CDR2 is SVGIG (reference sequence). The CDR3 runs to 10 residues. The CDR3 nucleotides are TGCGCCTGGAGTAGTAATGAGCAGTTCTTC. Residues: CAWSSNEQFF.